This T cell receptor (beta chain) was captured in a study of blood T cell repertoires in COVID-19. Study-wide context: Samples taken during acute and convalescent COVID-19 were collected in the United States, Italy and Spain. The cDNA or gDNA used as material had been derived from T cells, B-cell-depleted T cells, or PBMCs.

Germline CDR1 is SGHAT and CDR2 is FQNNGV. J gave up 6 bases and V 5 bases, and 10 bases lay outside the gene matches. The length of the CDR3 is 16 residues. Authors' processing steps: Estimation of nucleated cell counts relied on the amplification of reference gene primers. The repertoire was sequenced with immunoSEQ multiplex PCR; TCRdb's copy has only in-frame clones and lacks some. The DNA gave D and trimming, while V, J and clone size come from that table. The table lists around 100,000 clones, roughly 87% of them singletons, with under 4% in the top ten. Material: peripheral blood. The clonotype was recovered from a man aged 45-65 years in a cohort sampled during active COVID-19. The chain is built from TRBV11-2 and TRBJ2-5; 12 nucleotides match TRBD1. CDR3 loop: CASSLTPGQGAQTQYF. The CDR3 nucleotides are TGTGCCAGCAGCCTCACTCCGGGACAGGGGGCTCAGACCCAGTACTTC.